One and the same sample provided the 15 T cell receptor beta chains below, sequenced in a study of T cells in Graves' hyperthyroidism and ophthalmopathy. Researchers amplified the TCR beta CDR3 regions from RNA transcripts. The HTBI primer set drove a first-round RT-PCR of the TCR CDR3. TCRdb processed the multiplex PCR reads anew with MiXCR; each CDR3 protein has one entry. The data show roughly 500,000 distinct CDR3 sequences, about 45% seen once. Sample: peripheral blood or thyroid tissue (not recorded which). These receptors were taken from an adult woman with Graves' disease, either hyperthyroidism or ophthalmopathy (not recorded which).

This clonotype was counted at least ten times. The chain links TRBV20-1 to TRBJ2-2; 10 nucleotides agree with TRBD1. CDR1 is DFQATT, CDR2 SNEGSKA, per germline (reference sequence). This CDR3 contains 15 residues. V gave up 0 bases and J gave up 6 bases; unmatched junction bases: 4. CDR3 residues: CSARETGGSSGELFF. DNA for the CDR3: TGCAGTGCTAGAGAGACAGGGGGCAGTTCCGGGGAGCTGTTTTTT.

This chain connects TRBV29-1 to TRBJ1-5; 8 bases are a match to TRBD1. The germline V gene has CDR1 SQVTM and CDR2 ANQGSEA. The trim removed 4 bases at V and 2 bases at J, leaving 4 bases unmatched. The CDR3 loop spans 14 amino acids. Written as DNA, the CDR3 is TGCAGCGTTGTGAGGGACAGGCGCAATCAGCCCCAGCATTTT. It codes for CSVVRDRRNQPQHF.

The J gene is TRBJ2-5, the V gene TRBV5-4; D may be TRBD1 or TRBD2 (5 bases each). Deletions cut 1 base from V and 4 bases from J, with 8 bases between. The CDR3 runs 13 residues. Germline CDR1 is SGHNT and CDR2 is YYREEE (reference sequence). The CDR3 loop reads CASSLWDLETQYF. Here the CDR3 DNA reads TGTGCCAGCAGCTTGTGGGACCTAGAGACCCAGTACTTC.

The chain couples TRBV29-1 to TRBJ2-4; D not certain. CDR3 size: 14 residues. Looked up from germline, CDR1 is SQVTM and CDR2 is ANQGSEA. The ends were cut back, 3 bases at V and 2 bases at J, with 11 bases in the middle. The chain's CDR3 is CSVDPGYTKNIQYF. In DNA form, the CDR3 reads TGCAGCGTTGATCCCGGGTATACCAAAAACATTCAGTACTTC. Drawing the rest from reference TRBV29-1 and TRBJ2-4, the complete variable domain is SAVISQKPSRDICQRGTSLTIQCQVDSQVTMMFWYRQQPGQSLTLIATANQGSEATYESGFVIDKFPISRPNLTFSTLTVSNMSPEDSSIYLCSVDPGYTKNIQYFGAGTRLSVL.

The chain is built from TRBV2 and TRBJ2-7, with 8 positions matching TRBD2. Germline lookup yields CDR1 SNHLY and CDR2 FYNNEI. This CDR3 has 17 residues. With 6 bases clipped from V and 7 bases from J, the junction kept 20 bases outside the gene matches. CDR3 nucleotides: TGTGCCAGCAGCGTATTGGGATCCGGGACTAGATCTAGGGAGCAGTACTTC. Translating it yields CASSVLGSGTRSREQYF. The whole variable domain, remainder taken from reference TRBV2 and TRBJ2-7, is EPEVTQTPSHQVTQMGQEVILRCVPISNHLYFYWYRQILGQKVEFLVSFYNNEISEKSEIFDDQFSVERPDGSNFTLKIRSTKLEDSAMYFCASSVLGSGTRSREQYFGPGTRLTVT.

The V gene is TRBV19, the J gene TRBJ1-2, with TRBD1 as a possible D gene (5 bases). The germline V gene encodes CDR1 LNHDA and CDR2 SQIVND (reference sequence). V shed 6 bases and J shed 5 bases, with 16 bases lying between them. The CDR3 extends over 14 amino acids. DNA of the CDR3: TGTGCCAGTAGCGGGACCACCATGCTTTATGGCTACACCTTC. Its translation is CASSGTTMLYGYTF. Drawing the rest from reference TRBV19 and TRBJ1-2, the complete variable domain is DGGITQSPKYLFRKEGQNVTLSCEQNLNHDAMYWYRQDPGQGLRLIYYSQIVNDFQKGDIAEGYSVSREKKESFPLTVTSAQKNPTAFYLCASSGTTMLYGYTFGSGTRLTVV.

In this sample, this clonotype turned up a few times. The chain couples TRBV10-3 to TRBJ1-5; possibly TRBD1 for D (6 bases). Trimming stripped 0 bases from V and 0 bases from J, with 9 bases between. The CDR3 has 16 amino acids. CDR1 ENHRY and CDR2 SYGVKD come from the germline V gene. The CDR3 reads CAISESVRGSNQPQHF. The CDR3 DNA reads TGTGCCATCAGTGAGTCCGTCAGGGGTAGCAATCAGCCCCAGCATTTT.

This clonotype has a handful of counts. The chain uses TRBV5-4 and TRBJ2-2; perhaps D is TRBD1 or TRBD2 (5 bases each). The CDR3 length is 15 residues. V dropped 0 bases and J dropped 4 bases, with 10 bases sitting between them. The germline V gene has CDR1 SGHNT and CDR2 YYREEE (reference sequence). CDR3 coding DNA: TGTGCCAGCAGCTTGGCCGGGGCGGCCACCGGGGAGCTGTTTTTT. Its protein is CASSLAGAATGELFF.

The rearrangement joins TRBV14 to TRBJ2-7, with D perhaps matching TRBD1 (5 bases). V was cut by 9 bases and J by 3 bases, with 9 bases left in between. The germline V gene has CDR1 SGHDN and CDR2 FVKESK. The CDR3 runs to 11 residues. In nucleotides, the CDR3 is TGTGCCAGTGGACATTTCTACGAGCAGTACTTC. Translating it yields CASGHFYEQYF.

This clonotype has a count of ten or more. This chain joins TRBV7-9 and TRBJ1-6, with 8 positions matching TRBD1. The germline V gene encodes CDR1 SEHNR and CDR2 FQNEAQ (reference sequence). V dropped 4 bases and J dropped 8; count of bases not matched to a gene: 7. The CDR3 totals 15 residues. This chain's CDR3 is CASSSNRGEDSPLHF. The CDR3 nucleotides read TGTGCCAGCAGCTCCAACAGGGGGGAAGATTCACCCCTCCACTTT.

The J gene is TRBJ1-5, the V gene TRBV20-1; D is possibly TRBD1 (5 bases). V was trimmed by 5 bases and J by 11 bases, leaving 19 bases between them. This CDR3 is built from 13 residues. Germline V gene lookup returns CDR1 DFQATT and CDR2 SNEGSKA (reference sequence). This CDR3 is CSAGDPTWWSQHF. CDR3 DNA: TGCAGTGCTGGGGACCCGACGTGGTGGTCCCAGCATTTT.

The genes are TRBV29-1 and TRBJ2-2; D is unclear. This CDR3 spans 12 amino acids. Germline values: CDR1 SQVTM, CDR2 ANQGSEA. The V and J ends lost 5 bases and 5 bases respectively, with 9 bases between them. The CDR3 coding sequence is TGCAGCGTTTTTTTTCGTACCGGGGAGCTGTTTTTT. Translation gives CSVFFRTGELFF.

This clonotype was found a few times. This rearrangement joins TRBV15 to TRBJ2-1, with D possibly being TRBD1 or TRBD2 (5 bases each). The CDR3 runs to 16 residues. Trimming took off 0 bases at V and 8 bases at J, with 17 bases between the two ends. CDR1 is LNHNV, CDR2 YYDKDF, per germline (reference sequence). The CDR3 DNA reads as TGTGCCACCAGCAGAGATCGGGCAAGGCGAGGGGATGAGCAGTTCTTC. Translating it yields CATSRDRARRGDEQFF.

Concerning this clonotype: A much larger clone differs from this one at a single base, so this may be a read error. CDR3 protein: CASSLVAGGRYERYF. DNA for the CDR3: TGTGCCAGCAGCTTGGTAGCAGGGGGGCGTTACGAGCGGTACTTC. The chain couples TRBV5-5 to TRBJ2-7, with a tentative D call TRBD1 (7 bases). This CDR3 has 15 residues. The germline CDR1 and CDR2 sequences are SGHKS and YYEKEE (reference sequence). Drawing the rest from reference TRBV5-5 and TRBJ2-7, the complete variable domain is DAGVTQSPTHLIKTRGQQVTLRCSPISGHKSVSWYQQVLGQGPQFIFQYYEKEERGRGNFPDRFSARQFPNYSSELNVNALLLGDSALYLCASSLVAGGRYERYFGPGTRLTVT.

Notes on this clonotype: A single base separates this from a much larger clone, so it may be a read error. This chain uses TRBV4-1 with TRBJ2-7; a weak D match, TRBD2 (6 bases). CDR1 is MGHRA, CDR2 YSYEKL, per germline. The CDR3 runs to 13 residues. The CDR3 nucleotides read TGCGCCAGCAGCCAAGAACTAGCTTACGGGCAGTACTTC. Encoded protein: CASSQELAYGQYF.